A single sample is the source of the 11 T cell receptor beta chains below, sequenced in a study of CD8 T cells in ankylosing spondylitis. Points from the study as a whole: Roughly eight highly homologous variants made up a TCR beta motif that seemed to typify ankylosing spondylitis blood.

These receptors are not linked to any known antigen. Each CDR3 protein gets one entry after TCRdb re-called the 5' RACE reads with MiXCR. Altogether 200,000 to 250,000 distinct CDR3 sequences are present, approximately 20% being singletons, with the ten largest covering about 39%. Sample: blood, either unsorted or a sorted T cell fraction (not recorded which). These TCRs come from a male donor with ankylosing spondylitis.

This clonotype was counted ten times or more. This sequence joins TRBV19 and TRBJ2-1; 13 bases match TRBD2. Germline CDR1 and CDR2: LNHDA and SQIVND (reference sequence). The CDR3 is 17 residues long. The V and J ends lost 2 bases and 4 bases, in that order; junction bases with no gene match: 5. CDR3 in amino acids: CASSIKTSGGPYNEQFF. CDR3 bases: TGTGCCAGTAGTATAAAGACTAGCGGGGGGCCATACAATGAGCAGTTCTTC.

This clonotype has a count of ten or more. In DNA form, the CDR3 reads TGTGCCAGCAGTTTAGCGGAGTACAATGAGCAGTTCTTC. This codes for CASSLAEYNEQFF. The chain recombines TRBV12-3 or TRBV12-4 with TRBJ2-1; D is undetermined. The CDR3 is 13 amino acids. Trimming cost V 0 bases and J 4 bases, with 4 bases left between them.

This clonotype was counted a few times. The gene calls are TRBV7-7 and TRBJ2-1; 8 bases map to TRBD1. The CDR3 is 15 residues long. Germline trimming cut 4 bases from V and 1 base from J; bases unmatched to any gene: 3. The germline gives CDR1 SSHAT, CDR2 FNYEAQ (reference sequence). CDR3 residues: CASSSTGGSYNEQFF. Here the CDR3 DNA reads TGTGCCAGCAGCTCTACAGGGGGGTCCTACAATGAGCAGTTCTTC.

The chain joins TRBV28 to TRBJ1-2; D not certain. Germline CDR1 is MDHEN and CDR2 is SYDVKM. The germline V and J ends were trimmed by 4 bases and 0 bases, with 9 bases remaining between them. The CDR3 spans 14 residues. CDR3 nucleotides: TGTGCCAGCAGTTATCGGGAGCCTAACTATGGCTACACCTTC. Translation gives CASSYREPNYGYTF.

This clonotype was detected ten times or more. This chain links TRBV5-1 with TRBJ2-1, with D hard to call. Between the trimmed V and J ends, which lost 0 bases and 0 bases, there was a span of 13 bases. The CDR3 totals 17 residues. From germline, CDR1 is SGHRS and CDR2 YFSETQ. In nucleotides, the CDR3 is TGCGCCAGCAGCTTGGACCCTCTCAGGAGCTCCTACAATGAGCAGTTCTTC. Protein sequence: CASSLDPLRSSYNEQFF.

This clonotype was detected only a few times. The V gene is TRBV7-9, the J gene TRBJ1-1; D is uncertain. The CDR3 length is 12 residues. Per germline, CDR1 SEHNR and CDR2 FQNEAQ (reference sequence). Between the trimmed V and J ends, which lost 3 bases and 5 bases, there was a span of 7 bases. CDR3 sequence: CASSLQRTEAFF. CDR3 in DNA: TGTGCCAGCAGCTTGCAGAGAACTGAAGCTTTCTTT. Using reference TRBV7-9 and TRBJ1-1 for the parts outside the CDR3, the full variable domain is DTGVSQNPRHKITKRGQNVTFRCDPISEHNRLYWYRQTLGQGPEFLTYFQNEAQLEKSRLLSDRFSAERPKGSFSTLEIQRTEQGDSAMYLCASSLQRTEAFFGQGTRLTVV.

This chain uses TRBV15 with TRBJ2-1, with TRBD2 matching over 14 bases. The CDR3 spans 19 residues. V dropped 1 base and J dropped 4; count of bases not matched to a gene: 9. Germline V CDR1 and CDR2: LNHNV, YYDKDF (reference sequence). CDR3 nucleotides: TGTGCCACCAGCAGAGTGGAGACTAGCGGGAGGGAACTTTACAATGAGCAGTTCTTC. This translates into CATSRVETSGRELYNEQFF.

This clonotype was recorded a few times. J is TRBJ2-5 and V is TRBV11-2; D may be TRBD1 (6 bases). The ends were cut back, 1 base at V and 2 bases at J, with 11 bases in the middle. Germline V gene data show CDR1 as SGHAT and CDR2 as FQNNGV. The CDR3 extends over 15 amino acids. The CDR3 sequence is CASSLVGQTQETQYF. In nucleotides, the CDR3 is TGTGCCAGCAGCTTAGTTGGACAGACACAAGAGACCCAGTACTTC.

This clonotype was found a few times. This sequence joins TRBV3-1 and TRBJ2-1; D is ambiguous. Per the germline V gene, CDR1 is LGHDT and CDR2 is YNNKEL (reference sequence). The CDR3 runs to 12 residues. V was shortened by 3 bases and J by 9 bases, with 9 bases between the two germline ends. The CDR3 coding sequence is TGTGCCAGCAGCCATTATCCGGGTGAGCAGTTCTTC. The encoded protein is CASSHYPGEQFF.

The CDR3 DNA is TGTGCCAGCAGTGAAGGGGACAGATCCACAGATACGCAGTATTTT. Translated: CASSEGDRSTDTQYF. The genes are TRBV6-1 and TRBJ2-3, with 7 bases identical to TRBD1. CDR3 length: 15 residues. J was trimmed by 2 bases and V by 1 base; bases with no gene match: 3. Germline CDR1 and CDR2: MNHNS and SASEGT.

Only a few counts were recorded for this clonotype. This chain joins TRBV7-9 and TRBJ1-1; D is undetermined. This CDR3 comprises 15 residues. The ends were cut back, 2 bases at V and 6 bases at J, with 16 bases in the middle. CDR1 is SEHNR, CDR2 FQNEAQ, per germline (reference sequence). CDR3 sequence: CASSLNRGMIPEAFF. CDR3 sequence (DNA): TGTGCCAGCAGCTTAAACCGGGGTATGATCCCTGAAGCTTTCTTT.